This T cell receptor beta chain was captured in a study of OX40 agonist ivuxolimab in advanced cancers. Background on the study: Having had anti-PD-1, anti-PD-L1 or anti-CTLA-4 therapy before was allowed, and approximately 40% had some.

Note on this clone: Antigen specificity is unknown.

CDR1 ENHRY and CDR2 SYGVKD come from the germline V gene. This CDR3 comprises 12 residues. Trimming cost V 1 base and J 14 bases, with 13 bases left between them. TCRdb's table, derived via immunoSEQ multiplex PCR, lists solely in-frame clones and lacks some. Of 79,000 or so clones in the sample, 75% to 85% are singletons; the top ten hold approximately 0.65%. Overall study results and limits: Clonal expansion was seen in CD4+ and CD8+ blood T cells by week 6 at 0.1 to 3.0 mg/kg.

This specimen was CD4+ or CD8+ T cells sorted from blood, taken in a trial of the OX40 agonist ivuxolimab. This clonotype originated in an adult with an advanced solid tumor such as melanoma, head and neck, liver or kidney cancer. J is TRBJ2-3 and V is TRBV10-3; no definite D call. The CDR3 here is CAISEWTSRPYF. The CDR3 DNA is TGTGCCATCAGTGAGTGGACCTCAAGGCCGTATTTT.